This T cell receptor (beta chain) was recovered during a study of blood T cell repertoires in COVID-19. Study context: Acute-phase and convalescent COVID-19 samples originated in the United States, Italy and Spain. T cells, B-cell-depleted T cells, or PBMCs supplied cDNA or gDNA.

Authors' processing steps: Estimated nucleated cell counts came from reference gene primer amplification. Data came from immunoSEQ multiplex PCR; TCRdb stores just in-frame clones and leaves some out. V and J calls and clone size are given by that table; D and trimming were obtained from the DNA. Here the sample spans 200,000 to 300,000 clones, roughly 81% being singletons. There are 15 residues in the CDR3. Germline assignment: CDR1 SEHNR and CDR2 FQNEAQ (reference sequence). V lost 8 bases and J 6 bases, leaving 19 bases between the germline ends. This TCR came from a man in his fifties with acute or convalescent COVID-19. The J gene is TRBJ2-2, the V gene TRBV7-9; a possible D gene is TRBD2 (6 bases). Sequenced input: peripheral blood. CDR3 nucleotide sequence: TGTGCCAGCCAGCTAAACGGCGGGGTCGCCGGGGAGCTGTTTTTT. Translating gives CASQLNGGVAGELFF. Variable domain in full (rest from reference TRBV7-9 and TRBJ2-2): DTGVSQNPRHKITKRGQNVTFRCDPISEHNRLYWYRQTLGQGPEFLTYFQNEAQLEKSRLLSDRFSAERPKGSFSTLEIQRTEQGDSAMYLCASQLNGGVAGELFFGEGSRLTVL.